Included here is one TCR beta chain sequence, with context. The antigen remains undetermined. The study subjected TCRalpha and TCRbeta cDNA to two nested PCRs of approximately 16 and 10 cycles. TCRdb reprocessed the 5' RACE reads and reports one entry per CDR3 protein, with no DNA. The sample's table shows fewer than 350,000 distinct CDR3 sequences. CDR1 and CDR2 from the germline V gene are SEHNR and FQNEAQ (reference sequence). The CDR3 totals 15 residues. The entry originates in a study of monozygotic twins with inflammatory bowel disease. Regarding the study as a whole: No difference in repertoire similarity was seen between concordant and discordant twins, possibly because power was limited.

The chain recombines TRBV7-9 with TRBJ1-2; the D gene TCRdb calls, TRBD1, cannot be checked with no DNA. The TCR comes from a human donor with ulcerative colitis or Crohn's disease, or a healthy co-twin of an affected twin (not recorded which). The material sequenced was blood. Here the CDR3 reads CASSLAMGGSYGYTF.